This entry concerns a single T cell receptor beta chain. Germline V gene data show CDR1 as SNHLY and CDR2 as FYNNEI. The CDR3 extends over 16 amino acids. Losses at the gene ends were 6 bases for V and 5 bases for J; bases not matched to a gene: 11. The sample comes from a study of blood T cell repertoires in COVID-19. Whole-study context: Researchers got acute and convalescent COVID-19 samples from the United States, Italy and Spain. Sources were T cells, B-cell-depleted T cells, or PBMCs; the material itself was cDNA or gDNA.

Measured with immunoSEQ multiplex PCR; TCRdb has only the in-frame clones, and not every one. The sample has some 70,000 clones, 70% to 85% seen once. Specimen: peripheral blood. The TCR originated in a woman between 45 and 65 years old with acute or convalescent COVID-19. V and J are TRBV2 and TRBJ2-2, with TRBD1 matching 8 bases. The CDR3 nucleotides read TGTGCCAGCAGGCCATCCGGGACAGGTCGTACCGGGGAGCTGTTTTTT. Translating gives CASRPSGTGRTGELFF.